The T cell receptor beta chain under discussion was sequenced for a study of blood T cell repertoires in COVID-19. Germline V gene sequence: CDR1 SGHDT, CDR2 YYEEEE. Trimming took 0 bases from V and 4 from J, leaving 16 bases between them. The length of the CDR3 is 16 residues. Per the original data handling: The authors estimated nucleated cell counts from reference gene primer amplification. Assay used: immunoSEQ multiplex PCR; TCRdb lists only in-frame clones, some missing. D and trimming come from the DNA, and the V and J calls and clone size come from that table. The sample shows about 120,000 clones, around three quarters of them seen only once.

This sequence originates from a woman at least 80 years old with acute or convalescent COVID-19. The chain combines TRBV5-6 with TRBJ1-2, with D possibly being TRBD1 (6 bases). Sequences were obtained from peripheral blood. The CDR3: CASSLVDSRRAYGYTF. CDR3 DNA sequence: TGTGCCAGCAGCTTGGTGGACAGCCGCCGGGCCTATGGCTACACCTTC.